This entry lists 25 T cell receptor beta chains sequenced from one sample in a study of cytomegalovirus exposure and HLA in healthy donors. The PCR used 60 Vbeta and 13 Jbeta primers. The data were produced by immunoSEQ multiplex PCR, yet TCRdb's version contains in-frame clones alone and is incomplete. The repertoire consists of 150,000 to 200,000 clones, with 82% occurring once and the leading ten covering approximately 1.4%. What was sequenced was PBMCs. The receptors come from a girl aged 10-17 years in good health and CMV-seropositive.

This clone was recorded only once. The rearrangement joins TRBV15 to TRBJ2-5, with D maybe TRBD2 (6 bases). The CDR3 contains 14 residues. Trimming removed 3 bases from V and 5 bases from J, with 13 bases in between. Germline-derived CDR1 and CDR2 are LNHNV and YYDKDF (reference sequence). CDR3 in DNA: TGTGCCACCAGCAGCGACTGGGGGGTCGAGACCCAGTACTTC. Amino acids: CATSSDWGVETQYF.

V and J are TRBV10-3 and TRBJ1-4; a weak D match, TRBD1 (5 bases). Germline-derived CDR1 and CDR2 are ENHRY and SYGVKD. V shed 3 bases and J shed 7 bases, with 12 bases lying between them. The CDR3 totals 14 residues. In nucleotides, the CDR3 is TGTGCCATCAGTGAAGGCCCTACAGGTGAAAAACTGTTTTTT. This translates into CAISEGPTGEKLFF.

As DNA, the CDR3 is TGTGCCAGCAGCTTAACAGGGGGCTCCGGCAATCAGCCCCAGCATTTT. Its protein is CASSLTGGSGNQPQHF. The V and J genes are TRBV5-6 and TRBJ1-5; 9 bases line up with TRBD1. Germline V gives CDR1 SGHDT, CDR2 YYEEEE. J lost 2 bases, V lost 2 bases, and 5 bases had no gene match. The CDR3 consists of 16 residues.

The CDR3 is CASSPGRAYEQYF. Written as DNA, the CDR3 is TGTGCCAGCAGTCCAGGAAGAGCCTACGAGCAGTACTTC. The gene calls are TRBV6-4 and TRBJ2-7, with no clear D. The germline CDR1 and CDR2 sequences are MRHNA and SNTAGT. The CDR3 is made up of 13 amino acids. V dropped 5 bases and J dropped 2 bases, with 10 bases sitting between them.

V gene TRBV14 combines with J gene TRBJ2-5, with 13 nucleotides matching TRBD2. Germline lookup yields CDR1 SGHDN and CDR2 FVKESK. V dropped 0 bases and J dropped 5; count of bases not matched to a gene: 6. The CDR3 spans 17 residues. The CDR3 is CASSQELAGGPGETQYF. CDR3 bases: TGTGCCAGCAGCCAAGAACTAGCGGGAGGGCCTGGGGAGACCCAGTACTTC.

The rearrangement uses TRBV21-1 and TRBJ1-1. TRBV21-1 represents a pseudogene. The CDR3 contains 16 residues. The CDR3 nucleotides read TGTGCCAGCAGTTTGTTCTCGGTTTGCGAGAACACTGAAGCTTTCTTT. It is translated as CASSLFSVCENTEAFF.

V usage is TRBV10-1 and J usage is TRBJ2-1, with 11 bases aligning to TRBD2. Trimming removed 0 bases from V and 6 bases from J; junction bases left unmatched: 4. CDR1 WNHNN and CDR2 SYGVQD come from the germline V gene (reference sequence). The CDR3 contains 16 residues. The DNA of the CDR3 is TGCGCCAGCAGTGAGTCGCTAGCGGGGGGTTCCAATGAGCAGTTCTTC. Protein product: CASSESLAGGSNEQFF.

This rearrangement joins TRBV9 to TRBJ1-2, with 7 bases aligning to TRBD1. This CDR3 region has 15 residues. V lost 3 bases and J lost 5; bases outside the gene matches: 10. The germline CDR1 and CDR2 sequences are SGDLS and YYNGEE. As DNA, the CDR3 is TGTGCCAGCAGCGGAGGGAGACAGGGCCGGTATGGCTACACCTTC. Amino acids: CASSGGRQGRYGYTF.

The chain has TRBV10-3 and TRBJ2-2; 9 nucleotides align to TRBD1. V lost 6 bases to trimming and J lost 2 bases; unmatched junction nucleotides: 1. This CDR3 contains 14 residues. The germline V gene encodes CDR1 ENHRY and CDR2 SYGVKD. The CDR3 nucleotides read TGTGCCATCAGGGGACAGGGCAACACCGGGGAGCTGTTTTTT. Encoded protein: CAIRGQGNTGELFF.

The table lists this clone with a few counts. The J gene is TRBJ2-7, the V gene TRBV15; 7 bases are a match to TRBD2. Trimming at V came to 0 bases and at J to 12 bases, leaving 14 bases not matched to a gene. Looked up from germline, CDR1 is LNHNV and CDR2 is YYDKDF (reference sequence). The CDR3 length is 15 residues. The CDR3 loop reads CATSRDRTDASGGYF. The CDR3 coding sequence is TGTGCCACCAGCAGAGATCGTACAGACGCCTCGGGGGGGTACTTC.

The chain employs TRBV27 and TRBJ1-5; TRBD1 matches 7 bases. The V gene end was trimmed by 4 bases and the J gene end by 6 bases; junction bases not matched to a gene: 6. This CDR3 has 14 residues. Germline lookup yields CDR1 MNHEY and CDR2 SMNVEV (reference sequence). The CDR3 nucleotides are TGTGCCAGCAGTTCCACGACAGGGACTCAGCCCCAGCATTTT. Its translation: CASSSTTGTQPQHF.

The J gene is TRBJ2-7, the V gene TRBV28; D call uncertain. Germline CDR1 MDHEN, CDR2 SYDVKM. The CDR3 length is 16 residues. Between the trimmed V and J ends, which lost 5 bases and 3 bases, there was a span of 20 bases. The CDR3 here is CASSPASAVNYYEQYF. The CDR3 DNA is TGTGCCAGCAGTCCCGCCAGTGCAGTTAACTACTACGAGCAGTACTTC.

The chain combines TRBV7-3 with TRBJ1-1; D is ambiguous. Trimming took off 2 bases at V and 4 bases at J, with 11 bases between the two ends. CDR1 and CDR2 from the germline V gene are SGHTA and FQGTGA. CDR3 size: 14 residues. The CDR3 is CASSLLGEGTEAFF. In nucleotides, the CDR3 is TGTGCCAGCAGCTTACTTGGAGAGGGCACTGAAGCTTTCTTT.

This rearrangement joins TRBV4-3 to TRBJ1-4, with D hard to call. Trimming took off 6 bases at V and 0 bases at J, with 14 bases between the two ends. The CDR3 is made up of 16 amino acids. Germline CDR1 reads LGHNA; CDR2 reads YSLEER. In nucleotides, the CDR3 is TGCGCCAGCAGGAGAAGCGGGGTTGCAACTAATGAAAAACTGTTTTTT. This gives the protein CASRRSGVATNEKLFF.

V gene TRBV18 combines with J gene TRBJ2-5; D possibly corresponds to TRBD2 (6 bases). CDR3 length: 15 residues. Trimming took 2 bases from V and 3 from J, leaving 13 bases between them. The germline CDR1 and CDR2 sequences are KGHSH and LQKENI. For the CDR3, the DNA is TGTGCCAGCTCACCAACTTACGGCGGGAAAGAGACCCAGTACTTC. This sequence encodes CASSPTYGGKETQYF.

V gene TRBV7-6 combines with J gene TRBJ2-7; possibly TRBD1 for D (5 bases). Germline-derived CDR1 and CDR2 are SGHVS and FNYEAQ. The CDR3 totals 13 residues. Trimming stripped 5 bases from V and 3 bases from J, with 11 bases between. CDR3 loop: CASSQQALYEQYF. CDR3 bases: TGTGCCAGCAGCCAACAGGCGCTCTACGAGCAGTACTTC.

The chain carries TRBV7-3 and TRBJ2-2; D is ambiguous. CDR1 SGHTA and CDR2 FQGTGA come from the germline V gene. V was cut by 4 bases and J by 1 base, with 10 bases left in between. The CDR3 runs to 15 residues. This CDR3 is CASSSPAVNTGELFF. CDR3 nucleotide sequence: TGTGCCAGCAGCTCCCCCGCGGTGAACACCGGGGAGCTGTTTTTT.

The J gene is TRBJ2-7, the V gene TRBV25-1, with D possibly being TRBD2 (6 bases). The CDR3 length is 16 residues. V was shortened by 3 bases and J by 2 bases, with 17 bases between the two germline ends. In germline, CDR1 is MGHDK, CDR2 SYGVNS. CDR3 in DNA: TGTGCCAGCAGTGATCTCGGGGGAGTTAGCACCTACGAGCAGTACTTC. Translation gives CASSDLGGVSTYEQYF.

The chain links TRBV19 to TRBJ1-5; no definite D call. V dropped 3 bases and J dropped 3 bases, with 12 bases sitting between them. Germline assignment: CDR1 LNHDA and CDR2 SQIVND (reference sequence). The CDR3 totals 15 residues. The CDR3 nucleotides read TGTGCCAGTAGTATGTTGGGGAGTCTCAATCAGCCCCAGCATTTT. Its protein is CASSMLGSLNQPQHF.

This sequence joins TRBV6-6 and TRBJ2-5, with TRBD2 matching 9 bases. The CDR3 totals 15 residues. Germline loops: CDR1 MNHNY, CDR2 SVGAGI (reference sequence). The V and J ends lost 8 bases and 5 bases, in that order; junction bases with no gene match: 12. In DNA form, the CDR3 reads TGTGCCAGCCGGGGGCAGCGGGAGGATCGGGAGACCCAGTACTTC. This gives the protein CASRGQREDRETQYF.

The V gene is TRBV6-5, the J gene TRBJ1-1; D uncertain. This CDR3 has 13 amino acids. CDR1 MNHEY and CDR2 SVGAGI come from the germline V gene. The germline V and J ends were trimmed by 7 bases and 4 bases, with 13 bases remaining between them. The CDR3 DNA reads TGTGCCAGCAATCGGGGAAGGGCCACTGAAGCTTTCTTT. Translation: CASNRGRATEAFF.

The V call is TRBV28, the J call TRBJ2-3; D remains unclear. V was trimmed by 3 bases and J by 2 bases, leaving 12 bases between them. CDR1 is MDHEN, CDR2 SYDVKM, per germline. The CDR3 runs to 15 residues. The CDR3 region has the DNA TGTGCCAGCAGTTTGGTGGGCGAAACCACAGATACGCAGTATTTT. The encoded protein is CASSLVGETTDTQYF.

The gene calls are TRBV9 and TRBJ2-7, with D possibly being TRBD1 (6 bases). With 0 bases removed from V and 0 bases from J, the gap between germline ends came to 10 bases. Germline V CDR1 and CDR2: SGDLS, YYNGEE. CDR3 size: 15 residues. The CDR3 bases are TGTGCCAGCAGCGTAGGAGCGGACAGCTCCTACGAGCAGTACTTC. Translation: CASSVGADSSYEQYF.

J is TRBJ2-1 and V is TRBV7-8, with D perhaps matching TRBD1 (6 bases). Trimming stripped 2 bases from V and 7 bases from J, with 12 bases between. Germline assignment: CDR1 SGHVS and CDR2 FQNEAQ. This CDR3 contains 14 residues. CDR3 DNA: TGTGCCAGCAGCTTACGAGACAGGACGAATGAGCAGTTCTTC. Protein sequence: CASSLRDRTNEQFF. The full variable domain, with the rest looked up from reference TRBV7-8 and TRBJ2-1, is GAGVSQSPRYKVAKRGQDVALRCDPISGHVSLFWYQQALGQGPEFLTYFQNEAQLDKSGLPSDRFFAERPEGSVSTLKIQRTQQEDSAVYLCASSLRDRTNEQFFGPGTRLTVL.

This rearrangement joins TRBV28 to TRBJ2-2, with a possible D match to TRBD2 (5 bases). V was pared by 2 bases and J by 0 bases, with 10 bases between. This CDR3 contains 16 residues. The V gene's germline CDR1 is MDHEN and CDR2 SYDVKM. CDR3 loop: CASSLVLAPNTGELFF. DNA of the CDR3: TGTGCCAGCAGTTTAGTATTAGCGCCGAACACCGGGGAGCTGTTTTTT.